The 21 T cell receptor beta chains reported below all come from one sample, sequenced in a study of control samples from healthy donors and cancer patients. Assay used: immunoSEQ multiplex PCR; TCRdb lists only in-frame clones, some missing. The sample carries about 100,000 clones, around 89% recorded once. The sequencing input was blood. These TCRs come from a man aged 25-45 years in good health.

The chain has TRBV7-9 and TRBJ2-5; 12 bases fit TRBD2. V lost 5 bases to trimming and J lost 5 bases; unmatched junction nucleotides: 12. The CDR3 is made up of 17 amino acids. The germline gives CDR1 SEHNR, CDR2 FQNEAQ (reference sequence). The CDR3 bases are TGTGCCAGCAGCCCCGGGACTAGCGGGTTTCACTTTGAGACCCAGTACTTC. Translated: CASSPGTSGFHFETQYF.

This clone was seen just once. This chain links TRBV7-2 with TRBJ2-3, with D unresolved. V lost 5 bases to trimming and J lost 7 bases, with 4 bases between them. Germline V lookup: CDR1 SGHTA, CDR2 FQGNSA. The CDR3 spans 10 residues. In DNA, the CDR3 is TGTGCCAGCAGCATAAATACGCAGTATTTT. As protein: CASSINTQYF. Together with reference TRBV7-2 and TRBJ2-3, the CDR3 gives the full variable domain: GAGVSQSPSNKVTEKGKDVELRCDPISGHTALYWYRQSLGQGLEFLIYFQGNSAPDKSGLPSDRFSAERTGGSVSTLTIQRTQQEDSAVYLCASSINTQYFGPGTRLTVL.

This clone has a single count. This chain connects TRBV7-9 to TRBJ2-1, with 8 bases that match TRBD1. The CDR3 loop spans 15 amino acids. Germline lookup yields CDR1 SEHNR and CDR2 FQNEAQ (reference sequence). V trimming: 0 bases; J trimming: 7 bases; junction bases outside the gene matches: 5. The CDR3 DNA is TGTGCCAGCAGCTTAGCTGGACAGGGCGTAAATGAGCAGTTCTTC. Amino acids: CASSLAGQGVNEQFF. Full variable domain (rest looked up from reference TRBV7-9 and TRBJ2-1): DTGVSQNPRHKITKRGQNVTFRCDPISEHNRLYWYRQTLGQGPEFLTYFQNEAQLEKSRLLSDRFSAERPKGSFSTLEIQRTEQGDSAMYLCASSLAGQGVNEQFFGPGTRLTVL.

V gene TRBV4-2 combines with J gene TRBJ2-5; TRBD1 agrees at 8 bases. The ends lost 3 bases at V and 4 bases at J; junction bases unmatched: 7. The CDR3 sequence is 15 residues long. Germline V gives CDR1 LGHNA, CDR2 YNFKEQ. CDR3 sequence: CASSQRTGGGETQYF. The CDR3 nucleotides read TGTGCCAGCAGCCAGAGAACAGGGGGAGGAGAGACCCAGTACTTC.

The chain combines TRBV28 with TRBJ1-5; the D is unclear. Germline V lookup: CDR1 MDHEN, CDR2 SYDVKM. Trimming shortened V by 6 bases and J by 4 bases, and 10 bases separated the two germline ends. This CDR3 is built from 13 residues. The DNA for the CDR3 is TGTGCCAGCAGATTCCTGGTAAATCAGCCCCAGCATTTT. It translates to CASRFLVNQPQHF.

The V call is TRBV24-1, the J call TRBJ1-1; possible D gene TRBD1, 6 bases. Germline CDR1 KGHDR, CDR2 SFDVKD. CDR3 length: 13 residues. Trimming pared 4 bases from V and 3 bases from J, leaving 8 bases between. CDR3 in amino acids: CATSETGYTEAFF. As DNA, the CDR3 is TGTGCCACCAGTGAAACAGGGTACACTGAAGCTTTCTTT.

This clone showed up just once. The rearrangement uses TRBV28 and TRBJ1-1; 8 nucleotides line up with TRBD1. The CDR3 runs to 14 residues. The V gene end was trimmed by 1 base and the J gene end by 9 bases; junction bases not matched to a gene: 7. CDR1 is MDHEN and CDR2 is SYDVKM in the germline V gene. In DNA form, the CDR3 reads TGTGCCAGCAGTTTATATGAGGGGACAGGCCAAGCTTTCTTT. Protein sequence: CASSLYEGTGQAFF.

The J gene is TRBJ1-1, the V gene TRBV2; 8 nucleotides agree with TRBD1. The CDR3 extends over 13 amino acids. CDR1 is SNHLY, CDR2 FYNNEI, per germline. The trim removed 6 bases at V and 5 bases at J, leaving 5 bases unmatched. Written as DNA, the CDR3 is TGTGCCAGCAGCTGGACAGGGAGAACTGAAGCTTTCTTT. Its protein is CASSWTGRTEAFF.

The gene calls are TRBV12-3 or TRBV12-4 and TRBJ1-3; D gene uncertain. The CDR3 is made up of 13 amino acids. V lost 1 base and J lost 7, with 8 bases in between. The CDR3 loop reads CASSLDPRNTIYF. The CDR3 region has the DNA TGTGCCAGCAGTTTAGACCCGAGGAACACCATATATTTT.

V and J are TRBV15 and TRBJ2-3; 9 nucleotides line up with TRBD1. The germline gives CDR1 LNHNV, CDR2 YYDKDF (reference sequence). The CDR3 runs to 19 residues. V shed 9 bases, J shed 2 bases, and the junction held 21 bases outside the gene matches. In nucleotides, the CDR3 is TGTGCCACAGACCCGGACGGGACAGGGACTTCGGGGGCCACAGATACGCAGTATTTT. Protein: CATDPDGTGTSGATDTQYF.

This rearrangement joins TRBV29-1 to TRBJ1-3, with D unresolved. The CDR3 length is 15 residues. V gave up 4 bases and J gave up 0 bases, with 13 bases separating them. CDR1 and CDR2 (germline): SQVTM, ANQGSEA. In nucleotides, the CDR3 is TGCAGCGTTGTGCCGGTGGTAGACTCTGGAAACACCATATATTTT. Translation: CSVVPVVDSGNTIYF.

The CDR3 DNA reads TGTGCCAGCAGCTTGGACATGAACACTGAAGCTTTCTTT. Its translation: CASSLDMNTEAFF. V usage is TRBV7-2 and J usage is TRBJ1-1, with a weak D call TRBD1 (5 bases). The CDR3 totals 13 residues. CDR1 and CDR2 (germline): SGHTA, FQGNSA. The V gene lost 3 bases and the J gene lost 0 bases, with 5 bases spanning the gap.

The chain is built from TRBV2 and TRBJ2-2; a weak D match, TRBD1 (6 bases). In germline, CDR1 is SNHLY, CDR2 FYNNEI. V lost 2 bases to trimming and J lost 6 bases, with 13 bases between them. CDR3 size: 15 residues. The CDR3 spells CASSETGSRAGELFF. Written as DNA, the CDR3 is TGTGCCAGCAGTGAAACAGGGTCCCGCGCCGGGGAGCTGTTTTTT.

The chain employs TRBV19 and TRBJ1-2, with 7 bases matching TRBD1. The CDR3 runs to 14 residues. Losses at the gene ends were 3 bases for V and 6 bases for J; bases not matched to a gene: 7. Germline V gene data show CDR1 as LNHDA and CDR2 as SQIVND (reference sequence). The DNA for the CDR3 is TGTGCCAGTAGTATCGATGTACAGGGGAATGGCTACACCTTC. This codes for CASSIDVQGNGYTF.

The chain joins TRBV28 to TRBJ2-7, with 7 bases identical to TRBD2. This CDR3 has 16 residues. The V gene's germline CDR1 is MDHEN and CDR2 SYDVKM. Losses at the gene ends were 4 bases for V and 2 bases for J; bases not matched to a gene: 11. The CDR3 nucleotides read TGTGCCAGCAGTTCCCCTAAGGTAGCGGGTGCCTACGAGCAGTACTTC. Protein: CASSSPKVAGAYEQYF.

The rearrangement uses TRBV5-5 and TRBJ2-7; TRBD2 matches 7 bases. CDR3 length equals 18 residues. Germline CDR1 SGHKS, CDR2 YYEKEE (reference sequence). Trimming at V came to 1 base and at J to 3 bases, leaving 16 bases not matched to a gene. The CDR3 here is CASSLSPPGTTTNYEQYF. CDR3 DNA: TGTGCCAGCAGCTTGTCTCCCCCAGGGACTACTACTAACTACGAGCAGTACTTC.

The rearrangement links TRBV7-9 to TRBJ2-7, with a tentative D call TRBD2 (6 bases). V was shortened by 1 base and J by 4 bases, with 17 bases between the two germline ends. CDR1 is SEHNR and CDR2 is FQNEAQ in the germline V gene (reference sequence). The CDR3 runs to 16 residues. CDR3 region: CASSLGSGQGGYEQYF. The DNA for the CDR3 is TGTGCCAGCAGCTTAGGGTCGGGTCAGGGAGGTTACGAGCAGTACTTC.

This clone was detected once. The chain carries TRBV5-4 and TRBJ2-1; 8 bases are shared with TRBD1. The CDR3 loop spans 18 amino acids. The trim removed 4 bases at V and 7 bases at J, leaving 19 bases unmatched. In germline, CDR1 is SGHNT, CDR2 YYREEE (reference sequence). CDR3 coding DNA: TGTGCCAGCAGCAGACCTACCTTGATGGTGGACAGGGAAAATGAGCAGTTCTTC. It translates to CASSRPTLMVDRENEQFF.

The J gene is TRBJ2-7, the V gene TRBV10-2, with 9 bases fitting TRBD1. The CDR3 contains 15 residues. V lost 7 bases to trimming and J lost 4 bases; unmatched junction nucleotides: 11. The germline V gene has CDR1 WSHSY and CDR2 SAAADI. CDR3 sequence: CASNWAGQGSYEQYF. CDR3 nucleotides: TGCGCCAGCAACTGGGCCGGACAGGGGTCGTACGAGCAGTACTTC.

V and J are TRBV3-1 (or the pseudogene TRBV3-2) and TRBJ1-6, with 9 bases fitting TRBD1. Germline trimming cut 5 bases from V and 10 bases from J; bases unmatched to any gene: 9. The CDR3 is made up of 15 amino acids. The V gene's germline CDR1 is LGHDT and CDR2 YNNKEL (reference sequence). In DNA form, the CDR3 reads TGTGCCAGCAGCGCCCGGGACAGGGTGGGATCACCCCTCCACTTT. As protein: CASSARDRVGSPLHF.

The chain recombines TRBV4-3 with TRBJ2-1; 12 nucleotides align to TRBD2. V was clipped by 4 bases and J by 4 bases; unmatched bases: 5. Per germline, CDR1 LGHNA and CDR2 YSLEER. The CDR3 totals 16 residues. The CDR3 sequence: CASSRVLAGGYNEQFF. The DNA of the CDR3 is TGCGCCAGCAGCCGGGTACTAGCGGGAGGTTACAATGAGCAGTTCTTC.